The entry below gives a single T cell receptor beta chain sequence along with its context. Its specificity is unknown. From germline, CDR1 is MNHEY and CDR2 SVGAGI. With 0 bases removed from V and 6 bases from J, the gap between germline ends came to 9 bases. The CDR3 totals 14 residues. This specimen belongs to a study of T cells after yellow fever vaccination. Study-level findings and limits: Clonotypes appearing in both CD4 and CD8 compartments existed, and their share was small. Clones from primary vaccination mostly reappeared after the booster (roughly 97% CD4, 88% CD8). A secondary response was less intense yet reached its peak sooner, at day 5 versus 15.

TCRdb reanalysed the 5' RACE reads using MiXCR and keeps one entry per CDR3 protein. Among a few hundred thousand distinct CDR3 sequences, around a tenth were seen once, and the ten largest hold roughly 18%. The specimen was PBMCs, collected on the day of the first yellow fever vaccination. This TCR derives from a man between 18 and 35 years old who received the YFV17D yellow fever vaccine. The chain couples TRBV6-5 to TRBJ1-3; tentatively, D is TRBD1 (5 bases). The CDR3 loop is CASSYSQGENTIYF. As DNA, the CDR3 is TGTGCCAGCAGTTACTCCCAGGGCGAAAACACCATATATTTT.